The T cell receptor beta chain under discussion was sequenced for a study of cytomegalovirus exposure and HLA in healthy donors (dated by TCRdb to 2016 to 2017). Background on the whole study: In an earlier analysis of 550 to 750 of the donors, roughly 300 Gb of sequence data and some 120 million unique TCR beta sequences from approximately 180 million T cells were reported. Approximately 310 gigabases of sequencing data and around 88 million unique TCR sequences made up an early release that covered 500 to 650 HLA-typed donors. Among the roughly 400 genotyped donors, under 90% belonged to the genetic ancestry cluster associated with self-reported Caucasian donors. The study aimed to test whether signatures of past pathogen exposure could be identified by cataloging public T cell receptors. The T cell repertoires of 666 subjects were profiled by immunosequencing and related to cytomegalovirus serostatus. Besides the first cohort of approximately 670 subjects, a separate validation cohort made up of around 120 different subjects was used. To predict cytomegalovirus infection status, the study combined high-throughput TCR immunosequencing, statistical association of individual TCRs with disease status, and machine learning. A later analysis re-analyzed previously published TCR beta repertoires from 666 donors and added high-resolution HLA genotyping to study TCR occurrence patterns. The later analysis used no new phenotypic data to find candidate immune exposures, relying instead on TCR beta sequences and their occurrence across donors. An earlier analysis of 587 of the donors applied high-throughput TCR beta sequencing to assess whether each TCR beta V gene segment acted as functional or pseudogenic. Donor age, sex, ethnicity and CMV serostatus were collected together with the repertoire data. A later genetic analysis used genome-wide SNP genotypes for about 55% of the 666 donors, treating that subset as a discovery cohort. Every discovery cohort repertoire had been produced on one sequencing platform. Class I and class II HLA loci were covered by the typing at four-digit resolution. The number of typed donors differed by locus: about 620-640 for A, B, C, DRB1 and DQB1; approximately 540 for DQA1; fewer than 610 for DPA1; and approximately 450 for DPB1. Four to six DR-DQ haplotypes were handled as single units for association and clustering, since linkage in the cohort was strong. Among roughly 400 genotyped donors of the cohort, an average of about 240,000 unique TCR beta nucleotide sequences were sequenced per donor, about a sixth of them non-productive. Results and caveats for the whole study, not just this receptor: A further reported finding was that TCR beta sequences accurately predicted the HLA-A and HLA-B alleles for most subjects in the first cohort. Across donors, most TCR sequences were observed very rarely, whereas some public TCRs were present in many individuals. The sequencing pipeline was judged likely to have produced a cluster of highly shared sequence variants as a technical artifact. In a later analysis, most CMV-associated TCR beta chains were found to appear HLA-restricted, with HLA associations seemingly driven largely by CMV exposure. Compared with the 666-donor mean, donors in an Asian-associated ancestry cluster had fewer N-insertions in productive TCRs, according to a later genetic analysis. Linkage disequilibrium might explain the correlated functional status among segregating V segments, but an unknown experimental factor could not be ruled out. It was suggested by the authors that the approach could potentially be generalized to other disease states and immunological phenotypes. Strong co-occurrence of HLA alleles, especially DR and DQ, made assigning TCR associations to individual alleles difficult. In a later analysis, TCR association rates were found to vary across HLA loci, with the most associated TCRs seen for DRB1 alleles and the fewest for HLA-C alleles. Cytomegalovirus status was reported to be diagnosed by the classifier with high specificity and sensitivity in both the original and validation cohorts. For the cohort, immune exposure information was limited to CMV serostatus. The study gave a list of over 150 TCR beta chains associated with cytomegalovirus. The cohort was sequenced for TCR beta chains only, and without alpha or paired-chain data the features that could be detected were limited. Because counts were too low, around 17 rarely observed V segments, including chromosome 9 orphons, were left out of the earlier analysis of 587 of the donors. A few of the identified cytomegalovirus-associated TCR beta chains were confirmed in vitro to be specific for cytomegalovirus antigens. In a later analysis, several top co-occurrence clusters were reported to appear linked to parvovirus B19, influenza, CMV and Epstein-Barr virus. In an earlier analysis of 450 to 750 of the donors, most TCR beta V segments appeared in productive rearrangements about 90% or about 30% of the time, broadly matching IMGT annotations. Sequencing depth was assumed to be roughly uniform across donors in the presence/absence analyses, though that assumption may not hold. Because some donors lacked HLA typing at each locus, the association tests relied only on the typed subset. Some IMGT-functional V segments, including TRBV6-2 and TRBV6-3, could not be distinguished by the 87-base-pair reads and were therefore excluded. Compared with equally common non-associated chains, HLA-associated TCR beta chains in a later analysis were more clonally expanded and had lower generation probabilities. At a false discovery rate of 0.05, a later analysis linked 16,000 or so TCR beta sequences to specific HLA alleles. In a later genetic analysis, a missense DCLRE1C variant was associated with V-gene and J-gene trimming of TCR beta chains, and the association was replicated in an independent cohort.

In total, approximately 690 healthy bone marrow donors made up the cohort. At the time of sampling, all cohort members were nominally healthy, though unrecorded immune exposures were likely present. The donor tested CMV seronegative and was one of the 352 seronegative cohort members. A peripheral blood sample was provided by each donor, and peripheral blood mononuclear cells were used for TCR beta sequencing. The Qiagen DNeasy Blood Extraction Kit was used to extract genomic DNA from the blood cell samples. Cut back by 6 bases and 8 bases, the V and J ends lie 6 bases apart. Via the germline V gene, CDR1 is MNHNS and CDR2 SASEGT. The CDR3 measures 10 amino acids from cysteine to phenylalanine. Kept here is only the CDR3 DNA, which spans 30 bases and is read in frame from base 1. About this clone: It lacks a known antigen. Within one base of it there is no much larger clone, and no base qualities were kept.

The library was obtained by the immunoSEQ multiplex PCR assay. A mixture of 60 forward primers for TCR Vbeta segments and 13 reverse primers for TCR Jbeta segments was used in the multiplex PCR. Amplification of the CDR3 region of rearranged TCR beta genes was performed with a multiplex PCR assay on genomic DNA. The Illumina HiSeq System was used to sequence the amplified TCR beta libraries as 87-base-pair reads. The original pipeline was this. In a later analysis, 70 million to 95 million unique TCR beta chains were counted across the roughly 610 repertoires, and about 10 million of these chains were shared by at least two donors. A nearest-neighbor algorithm error-corrected the raw reads and collapsed the reads into unique sequences, merging closely related sequences to remove PCR and sequencing errors. CDR3 sequences were aligned to IMGT reference sequences to assign V, D and J gene segments. For a sequence to be retained, a match of at least six nucleotides to both a V gene segment and a J gene segment was required. A rearrangement was called productive if the CDR3 had no stop codons and remained in frame with V and J, and every other rearrangement was called non-productive. Following IMGT convention, CDR3 was defined as the stretch from the second conserved V-encoded cysteine to the conserved J-encoded phenylalanine. Sequences without an unambiguous match to a single V gene segment were excluded from the earlier analysis of several hundred of the donors. An earlier analysis of roughly 590 of the donors called V segments functional above 56.7% productive rearrangements and segregating when the between-donor standard deviation exceeded 5%. To diagnose cytomegalovirus status from the catalog of TCR beta chain sequences, a statistical classification framework was built. A later analysis assigned V and J genes by comparing TCR nucleotide sequences with IMGT/GENE-DB human TR gene sequences. In a later analysis, CDR3 sequences and most-parsimonious VDJ recombination scenarios were assigned using the TCRdist pipeline. In a later analysis, each TCR beta chain was defined by its CDR3 amino acid sequence together with its V-gene family, and reads without a unique V-gene family were excluded. As a way to deal with suspected cross-contamination and a sequencing artifact, a later analysis dropped roughly 600 nucleotide sequences that were highly shared and had low generation probability. For each public chain, a later analysis derived a clonal expansion index from normalized ranks of inferred template counts within each repertoire. Generation probabilities in a later analysis came from a VDJ recombination model fitted to out-of-frame rearrangements, and those results were checked against IGoR. Hypergeometric tests were used in a later analysis to score TCR-TCR, TCR-HLA and TCR-CMV co-occurrence, with a repertoire-size bias correction applied to the TCR pairs. False discovery rates were estimated in a later analysis by permuting HLA or CMV assignments 20 times. In a later analysis, co-occurring TCRs were grouped using DBSCAN, and TCRdist sequence similarity was added for clustering within HLA-allele-positive subsets. Repertoires with fewer than 30,000 or more than 120,000 public chains, plus five repertoires with anomalous nucleotide sharing, were excluded from co-occurrence clustering. The clones in this table, taken by TCRdb from immuneACCESS, are in-frame only. Not every clone is retained; where verified, under half of the shortfall comes from an unresolved V gene, and the cause of the rest is unknown. D and trimming were read from the DNA, whereas the V and J calls and clone size are those reported in that table. Recorded for this sample are about 200,000 clones; approximately 79% of them occurred a single time. Of the sample, about 1.8% falls within the top ten clones.

This sequence uses TRBV6-1 and TRBJ2-3, with no confident D gene call. This clonotype was sampled from a man aged 45 to 65 in good health and CMV-seronegative. Sequenced material: PBMCs. Read as DNA, the sequence is TGTGCCAGCAGGTACGGTACGCAGTATTTT. It translates as CASRYGTQYF.